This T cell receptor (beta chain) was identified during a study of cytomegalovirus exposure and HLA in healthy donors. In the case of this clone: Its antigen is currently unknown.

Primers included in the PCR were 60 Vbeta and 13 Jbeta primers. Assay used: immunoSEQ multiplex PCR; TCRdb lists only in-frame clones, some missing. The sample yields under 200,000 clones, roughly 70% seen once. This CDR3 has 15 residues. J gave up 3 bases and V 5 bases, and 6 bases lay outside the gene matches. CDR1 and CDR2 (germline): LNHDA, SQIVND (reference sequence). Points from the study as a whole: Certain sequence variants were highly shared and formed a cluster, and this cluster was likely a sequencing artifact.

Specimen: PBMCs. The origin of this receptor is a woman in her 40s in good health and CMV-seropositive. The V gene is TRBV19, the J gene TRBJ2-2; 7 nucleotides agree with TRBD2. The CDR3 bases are TGTGCCAGTAGTTCCGGGAGGTTGTACACCGGGGAGCTGTTTTTT. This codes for CASSSGRLYTGELFF.